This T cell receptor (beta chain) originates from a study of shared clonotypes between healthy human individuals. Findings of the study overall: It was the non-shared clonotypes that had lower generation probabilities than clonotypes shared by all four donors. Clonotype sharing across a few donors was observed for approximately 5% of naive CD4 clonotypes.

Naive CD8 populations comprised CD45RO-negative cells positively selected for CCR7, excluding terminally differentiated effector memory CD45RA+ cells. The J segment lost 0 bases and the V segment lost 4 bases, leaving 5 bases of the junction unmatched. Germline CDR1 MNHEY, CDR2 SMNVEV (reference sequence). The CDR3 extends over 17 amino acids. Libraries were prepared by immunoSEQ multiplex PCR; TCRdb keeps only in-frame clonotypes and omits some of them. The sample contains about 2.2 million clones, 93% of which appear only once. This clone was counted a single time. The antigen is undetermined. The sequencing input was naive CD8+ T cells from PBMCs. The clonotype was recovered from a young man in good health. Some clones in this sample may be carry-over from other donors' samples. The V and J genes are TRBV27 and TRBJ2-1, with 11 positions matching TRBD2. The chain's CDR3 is CASSSGLAASSYNEQFF. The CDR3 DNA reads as TGTGCCAGCAGTTCGGGACTAGCGGCCAGCTCCTACAATGAGCAGTTCTTC.